The 30 T cell receptor beta chains below were found in one sample sequenced in a study of CD8 T cells in Susac syndrome (dated by TCRdb to 2018 to 2020). The protocol used for the library was the immunoSEQ multiplex PCR assay. RNA was extracted using the RNeasy kit, and roughly 0.5 to 1 ug of the RNA was reverse transcribed with random hexamers. Starting from the raw public reads, TCRdb applied fastp trimming at Q25, assembled clones with MiXCR and retained in-frame beta chains. When rows share a CDR3 protein, they turn into one entry using the most common DNA and genes. The sample table records about 170,000 distinct CDR3 sequences; under 95% of these occur just once. The top ten constitute roughly 0.098% of the sample. The sequenced sample was CD4+ T cells from PBMCs. These receptor sequences come from a human donor with multiple sclerosis.

V is TRBV6-5 and J is TRBJ2-2; 8 bases align to TRBD2. The CDR3 sequence is 15 residues long. V lost 8 bases to trimming and J lost 4 bases; unmatched junction nucleotides: 9. Germline V gives CDR1 MNHEY, CDR2 SVGAGI. This CDR3 reads CASHPGGAGTGELFF. The CDR3 region has the DNA TGTGCCAGCCACCCGGGGGGGGCCGGCACCGGGGAGCTGTTTTTT.

This clonotype was detected once. The rearrangement uses TRBV9 and TRBJ2-3; the D gene is possibly TRBD2 (6 bases). Germline values: CDR1 SGDLS, CDR2 YYNGEE. The CDR3 is 16 residues long. Between the trimmed V and J ends, which lost 3 bases and 4 bases, there was a span of 18 bases. The CDR3 region is CASSGRLDIHADTQYF. The CDR3, as DNA: TGTGCCAGCAGCGGACGACTAGATATTCATGCAGATACGCAGTATTTT.

This chain links TRBV20-1 with TRBJ1-5; no clear D gene. CDR3 length: 13 amino acids. Germline values: CDR1 DFQATT, CDR2 SNEGSKA (reference sequence). Trimming took off 2 bases at V and 2 bases at J, with 7 bases between the two ends. The CDR3 spells CSARSVGNQPQHF. The DNA for the CDR3 is TGCAGTGCTAGATCGGTGGGCAATCAGCCCCAGCATTTT.

V gene TRBV5-1 combines with J gene TRBJ2-5; the match to TRBD2 covers 9 bases. Germline CDR1 is SGHRS and CDR2 is YFSETQ. This CDR3 spans 16 amino acids. V lost 3 bases to trimming and J lost 7 bases; unmatched junction nucleotides: 13. This CDR3 is CASSSAPAGGDWTQYF. CDR3 coding DNA: TGCGCCAGCAGCTCGGCCCCAGCGGGGGGCGATTGGACCCAGTACTTC.

The CDR3 region is CATSSARLAGWAGELFF. CDR3 DNA sequence: TGTGCCACCAGTTCCGCCCGACTAGCGGGATGGGCCGGGGAGCTGTTTTTT. The V and J genes are TRBV24-1 and TRBJ2-2, with 11 bases matching TRBD2. Trimming removed 6 bases from V and 6 bases from J; junction bases left unmatched: 11. Per germline, CDR1 KGHDR and CDR2 SFDVKD. The CDR3 contains 17 residues.

V is TRBV27 and J is TRBJ2-3, with D possibly TRBD1 on 6 matching bases. V lost 6 bases and J lost 7, with 14 bases in between. This CDR3 is built from 13 residues. Germline CDR1 and CDR2: MNHEY and SMNVEV (reference sequence). DNA for the CDR3: TGTGCCAGCAGCCCGCAGGGGATTAATACGCAGTATTTT. Protein product: CASSPQGINTQYF.

V is TRBV7-9 and J is TRBJ2-7; D may be TRBD2 (5 bases). Trimming cost V 0 bases and J 1 base, with 10 bases left between them. Germline CDR1 reads SEHNR; CDR2 reads FQNEAQ (reference sequence). The CDR3 runs 15 residues. DNA of the CDR3: TGTGCCAGCAGCTTAGCGAACGGAGGTTCCTACGAGCAGTACTTC. This sequence encodes CASSLANGGSYEQYF.

This chain joins TRBV4-1 and TRBJ1-1; D gene uncertain. Germline V gives CDR1 MGHRA, CDR2 YSYEKL. CDR3 length: 14 amino acids. V gave up 1 base and J gave up 4 bases, with 10 bases separating them. The CDR3 DNA reads as TGCGCCAGCAGCCAAGGAAGGGTTGCCACTGAAGCTTTCTTT. It translates to CASSQGRVATEAFF.

The chain couples TRBV28 to TRBJ1-5; a possible D gene is TRBD1 (5 bases). The CDR3 length is 18 residues. Trimming left V 3 bases short and J 0 bases short, with 18 bases between. Germline assignment: CDR1 MDHEN and CDR2 SYDVKM. In DNA form, the CDR3 reads TGTGCCAGCAGTTTCCTTACACAGGTGCAAAATAGCAATCAGCCCCAGCATTTT. This codes for CASSFLTQVQNSNQPQHF.

This chain joins TRBV28 and TRBJ1-4; D perhaps matches TRBD1 (5 bases). CDR3 length equals 13 residues. V was shortened by 10 bases and J by 2 bases, with 11 bases between the two germline ends. Per the germline V gene, CDR1 is MDHEN and CDR2 is SYDVKM. This CDR3 is CATTWGTNEKLFF. As DNA, the CDR3 is TGTGCCACTACATGGGGGACTAATGAAAAACTGTTTTTT. Drawing the rest from reference TRBV28 and TRBJ1-4, the complete variable domain is DVKVTQSSRYLVKRTGEKVFLECVQDMDHENMFWYRQDPGLGLRLIYFSYDVKMKEKGDIPEGYSVSREKKERFSLILESASTNQTSMYLCATTWGTNEKLFFGSGTQLSVL.

J is TRBJ1-6 and V is TRBV28, with D perhaps matching TRBD1 (6 bases). Germline CDR1 and CDR2: MDHEN and SYDVKM. CDR3 length: 13 amino acids. V lost 6 bases and J lost 10, with 13 bases in between. DNA of the CDR3: TGTGCCAGCAGATTTACAGGGATGTCACCCCTCCACTTT. It is translated as CASRFTGMSPLHF.

This chain joins TRBV30 and TRBJ2-2; no reliable D call. CDR1 is GTSNPN and CDR2 is SVGIG in the germline V gene (reference sequence). Trimming took off 3 bases at V and 1 base at J, with 15 bases between the two ends. The CDR3 runs 16 residues. The CDR3 sequence is CAWRESGRMNTGELFF. CDR3 nucleotide sequence: TGTGCCTGGAGAGAGTCCGGACGGATGAACACCGGGGAGCTGTTTTTT.

This rearrangement joins TRBV3-1 to TRBJ2-1; 10 nucleotides agree with TRBD1. CDR1 and CDR2 from the germline V gene are LGHDT and YNNKEL (reference sequence). V shed 8 bases, J shed 9 bases, and the junction held 19 bases outside the gene matches. This CDR3 spans 17 amino acids. CDR3 nucleotide sequence: TGTGCCAGCCCGGGGCCCGAGGACAGGGGGAGGGCCGGTGAGCAGTTCTTC. Its protein product is CASPGPEDRGRAGEQFF.

This clonotype appeared a single time. This chain connects TRBV5-1 to TRBJ2-3, with 14 bases matching TRBD2. The junction had 4 bases not matched to a gene; V was cut back by 7 bases and J by 6 bases. Germline V gene sequence: CDR1 SGHRS, CDR2 YFSETQ. This CDR3 region has 14 residues. The CDR3 nucleotides are TGCGCCAGCGGACTAGCGGGGGGCGGGGATACGCAGTATTTT. Translating it yields CASGLAGGGDTQYF.

This rearrangement joins TRBV7-8 to TRBJ2-3; D possibly corresponds to TRBD2 (5 bases). The CDR3 is 14 residues long. Germline assignment: CDR1 SGHVS and CDR2 FQNEAQ. The V end was cut by 2 bases, the J end by 2 bases, with 8 bases between. CDR3 coding DNA: TGTGCCAGCAGCTTACGGGAATACACAGATACGCAGTATTTT. Translation gives CASSLREYTDTQYF.

CDR3 in amino acids: CASSPRVSGGSSYEQYF. CDR3 nucleotide sequence: TGTGCCAGCAGCCCTAGGGTAAGCGGGGGGAGCTCCTACGAGCAGTACTTC. V gene TRBV3-1 combines with J gene TRBJ2-7; 9 positions agree with TRBD2. The junction had 10 bases not matched to a gene; V was cut back by 4 bases and J by 0 bases. Germline values: CDR1 LGHDT, CDR2 YNNKEL (reference sequence). The CDR3 runs to 17 residues.

This chain links TRBV6-2 or TRBV6-3 with TRBJ2-5; 11 bases map to TRBD2. V shed 5 bases, J shed 5 bases, and the junction held 13 bases outside the gene matches. CDR3 length: 17 amino acids. Germline V gene sequence: CDR1 MNHEY, CDR2 SVGEGT. The chain's CDR3 is CASSPLRLAGSRETQYF. The DNA for the CDR3 is TGTGCCAGCAGTCCCCTTCGACTAGCGGGATCTCGGGAGACCCAGTACTTC.

The chain recombines TRBV5-1 with TRBJ1-2; no clear D. The CDR3 has 14 residues. Trimming left V 0 bases short and J 6 bases short, with 12 bases between. The germline gives CDR1 SGHRS, CDR2 YFSETQ. The CDR3 DNA reads as TGCGCCAGCAGCTTGGGGGCGGATAAAAATGGCTACACCTTC. Translation: CASSLGADKNGYTF.

This clonotype was seen once. The V call is TRBV6-2 or TRBV6-3, the J call TRBJ1-1; 7 nucleotides match TRBD1. Per the germline V gene, CDR1 is MNHEY and CDR2 is SVGEGT. V trimming: 2 bases; J trimming: 5 bases; junction bases outside the gene matches: 2. The CDR3 has 13 residues. The CDR3 DNA is TGTGCCAGCAGTTACACAGGGGAGACTGAAGCTTTCTTT. Its protein product is CASSYTGETEAFF.

The V call is TRBV6-1, the J call TRBJ1-1, with D tentatively TRBD1 (5 bases). V was clipped by 8 bases and J by 5 bases, with 12 bases between them. The CDR3 is made up of 12 amino acids. Germline V gives CDR1 MNHNS, CDR2 SASEGT. CDR3 loop: CASVGGNTEAFF. CDR3 coding DNA: TGTGCCAGCGTTGGGGGTAATACTGAAGCTTTCTTT.

J is TRBJ2-5 and V is TRBV2, with D unresolved. Trimming stripped 4 bases from V and 2 bases from J, with 5 bases between. This CDR3 is built from 12 residues. Germline values: CDR1 SNHLY, CDR2 FYNNEI. DNA for the CDR3: TGTGCCAGCAGTGCCGAGCAAGAGACCCAGTACTTC. This gives the protein CASSAEQETQYF.

The gene calls are TRBV24-1 and TRBJ2-1; D perhaps matches TRBD2 (6 bases). The CDR3 is made up of 15 amino acids. V dropped 2 bases and J dropped 0 bases, with 7 bases sitting between them. Germline V lookup: CDR1 KGHDR, CDR2 SFDVKD. DNA of the CDR3: TGTGCCACCAGTGATTACGGGAGCTCCTACAATGAGCAGTTCTTC. This translates into CATSDYGSSYNEQFF.

The CDR3 DNA sequence: TGTGCCAGCAGCCCAACGGGACAGGGGATAGGCGAGCAGTTCTTC. This encodes CASSPTGQGIGEQFF. This chain connects TRBV11-2 to TRBJ2-1; 10 bases are a match to TRBD1. Trimming at V came to 5 bases and at J to 10 bases, leaving 11 bases not matched to a gene. The CDR3 has 15 amino acids. Germline V gives CDR1 SGHAT, CDR2 FQNNGV.

This clonotype was detected only once. The V and J genes are TRBV19 and TRBJ1-2, with 7 bases matching TRBD1. This CDR3 spans 17 amino acids. V lost 7 bases and J lost 4; bases outside the gene matches: 18. Germline V CDR1 and CDR2: LNHDA, SQIVND (reference sequence). CDR3 DNA sequence: TGTGCCAGTACGCCGGCGGGACAGCCAAACCTCTTCTATGGCTACACCTTC. As protein: CASTPAGQPNLFYGYTF. The full variable domain, its missing parts supplied by reference TRBV19 and TRBJ1-2, is DGGITQSPKYLFRKEGQNVTLSCEQNLNHDAMYWYRQDPGQGLRLIYYSQIVNDFQKGDIAEGYSVSREKKESFPLTVTSAQKNPTAFYLCASTPAGQPNLFYGYTFGSGTRLTVV.

The gene calls are TRBV6-2 or TRBV6-3 and TRBJ1-1, with 10 nucleotides matching TRBD1. Germline trimming cut 3 bases from V and 3 bases from J; bases unmatched to any gene: 1. Germline values: CDR1 MNHEY, CDR2 SVGEGT. This CDR3 comprises 14 residues. The CDR3 is CASSYGQGDTEAFF. CDR3 DNA: TGTGCCAGCAGTTATGGACAGGGGGACACTGAAGCTTTCTTT.

CDR3 in DNA: TGTGCCAGCAGCCAAAACAGGCTTGAGACCCAGTACTTC. Amino acid sequence: CASSQNRLETQYF. The rearrangement uses TRBV3-1 and TRBJ2-5; D possibly corresponds to TRBD1 (5 bases). This CDR3 contains 13 residues. Per the germline V gene, CDR1 is LGHDT and CDR2 is YNNKEL (reference sequence). V dropped 2 bases and J dropped 5 bases, with 9 bases sitting between them.

The chain uses TRBV6-5 and TRBJ2-1; tentative D call: TRBD1 (5 bases). In germline, CDR1 is MNHEY, CDR2 SVGAGI. V was pared by 2 bases and J by 4 bases, with 9 bases between. The CDR3 runs 14 residues. The CDR3 DNA sequence: TGTGCCAGCAGTTACACCGCAGGGTACAATGAGCAGTTCTTC. Translating it yields CASSYTAGYNEQFF.

The chain has TRBV9 and TRBJ1-5; 11 nucleotides line up with TRBD1. CDR3 length equals 14 residues. Germline CDR1 and CDR2: SGDLS and YYNGEE. V trimming: 3 bases; J trimming: 7 bases; junction bases outside the gene matches: 3. The CDR3 is CASSEDRGRQPQHF. CDR3 in DNA: TGTGCCAGCAGCGAGGACAGGGGGCGACAGCCCCAGCATTTT.

J is TRBJ1-1 and V is TRBV6-5, with D possibly TRBD1 on 6 matching bases. Trimming pared 0 bases from V and 8 bases from J, leaving 16 bases between. This CDR3 region has 15 residues. The germline V gene has CDR1 MNHEY and CDR2 SVGAGI. For the CDR3, the DNA is TGTGCCAGCAGTTACTCCGGTGGGGACATCCGAGAAGCTTTCTTT. The encoded protein is CASSYSGGDIREAFF.

Only a few counts were recorded for this clonotype. V is TRBV5-4 and J is TRBJ1-2; tentative D call: TRBD1 (5 bases). Germline V CDR1 and CDR2: SGHNT, YYREEE (reference sequence). The CDR3 totals 13 residues. V gave up 3 bases and J gave up 6 bases, with 12 bases separating them. CDR3 nucleotide sequence: TGTGCCAGCAGCTCTCAGGGAGGGAATGGCTACACCTTC. Translated: CASSSQGGNGYTF.